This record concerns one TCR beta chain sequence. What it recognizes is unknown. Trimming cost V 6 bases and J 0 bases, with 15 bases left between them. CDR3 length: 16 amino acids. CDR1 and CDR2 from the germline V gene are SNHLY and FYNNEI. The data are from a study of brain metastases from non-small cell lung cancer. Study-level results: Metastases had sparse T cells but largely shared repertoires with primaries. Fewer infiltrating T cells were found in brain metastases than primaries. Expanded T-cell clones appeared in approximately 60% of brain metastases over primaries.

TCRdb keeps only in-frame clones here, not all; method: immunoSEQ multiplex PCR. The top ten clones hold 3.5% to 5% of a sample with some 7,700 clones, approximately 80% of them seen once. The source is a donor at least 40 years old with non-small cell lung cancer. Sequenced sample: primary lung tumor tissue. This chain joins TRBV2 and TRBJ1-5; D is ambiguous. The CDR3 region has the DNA TGTGCCAGCAGCGCACCCCGGTTGGATAGCAATCAGCCCCAGCATTTT. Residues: CASSAPRLDSNQPQHF.